The 11 T cell receptor beta chains below all came from one sample that was sequenced in a study of cytomegalovirus exposure and HLA in healthy donors (TCRdb year 2017). The method behind the library was the immunoSEQ multiplex PCR assay. The multiplex PCR relied on a mix of 60 forward primers for TCR Vbeta segments and 13 reverse primers for TCR Jbeta segments. What TCRdb holds here is the immuneACCESS table cut down to in-frame rearrangements. Part of the clones is not present; checked against another copy, under half of the missing clones reflect an unresolved V gene, and the others are unexplained. Recorded for this sample are over 150,000 clones; roughly 83% of them occurred a single time. Of the sample, over 6% falls within the top ten clones. The sequenced sample consisted of PBMCs. Receptors were obtained from a man aged 25-45 years in good health and CMV-seropositive.

The chain carries TRBV7-2 and TRBJ1-1; 8 bases align to TRBD1. The CDR3 is 14 amino acids. After removal of 1 base from V and 4 bases from J, the junction contained 2 bases not matched to a gene. CDR1 is SGHTA and CDR2 is FQGNSA in the germline V gene. The CDR3 loop is CASSLEGQATEAFF. In nucleotides, the CDR3 is TGTGCCAGCAGCTTAGAGGGACAGGCCACTGAAGCTTTCTTT.

This chain joins TRBV6-6 and TRBJ1-5; D perhaps matches TRBD1 (6 bases). CDR1 is MNHNY, CDR2 SVGAGI, per germline (reference sequence). The CDR3 totals 14 residues. The V gene lost 5 bases and the J gene lost 7 bases, with 15 bases spanning the gap. In DNA, the CDR3 is TGTGCCAGCAGTCTCGAGACAGGTAGCCAGCCCCAGCATTTT. Its protein product is CASSLETGSQPQHF.

The chain joins TRBV4-2 to TRBJ2-3; TRBD2 agrees at 16 bases. The J segment lost 1 base and the V segment lost 1 base, leaving 5 bases of the junction unmatched. The CDR3 spans 19 residues. Germline V CDR1 and CDR2: LGHNA, YNFKEQ. CDR3: CASSQGGLAGGPGTDTQYF. In DNA, the CDR3 is TGTGCCAGCAGCCAAGGGGGACTAGCGGGAGGGCCAGGCACAGATACGCAGTATTTT.

The CDR3 region is CASSSRRDEQYF. The CDR3 DNA sequence: TGTGCCAGCAGCTCCCGGAGGGACGAGCAGTACTTC. This chain connects TRBV11-2 to TRBJ2-7; possibly TRBD2 for D (6 bases). Between the trimmed V and J ends, which lost 4 bases and 5 bases, there was a span of 9 bases. This CDR3 is built from 12 residues. Germline CDR1 SGHAT, CDR2 FQNNGV.

The CDR3 here is CASSLGTGTPYNEQFF. The CDR3, as DNA: TGTGCCAGCAGCTTGGGGACCGGGACACCCTACAATGAGCAGTTCTTC. The rearrangement joins TRBV7-3 to TRBJ2-1; TRBD1 might be the D (6 bases). The CDR3 is 16 residues long. V lost 3 bases, J lost 2 bases, and 14 bases lay in between. Germline V lookup: CDR1 SGHTA, CDR2 FQGTGA.

The rearrangement uses TRBV10-2 and TRBJ1-2; a weak D match, TRBD1 (5 bases). The CDR3 runs 14 residues. Per germline, CDR1 WSHSY and CDR2 SAAADI. V lost 0 bases and J lost 4, with 9 bases in between. CDR3 sequence (DNA): TGCGCCAGCAGTGAGTCGGGGGGAGGCTATGGCTACACCTTC. It translates to CASSESGGGYGYTF.

V is TRBV30 and J is TRBJ1-5, with unresolved D. The CDR3 is 15 amino acids. Deletions cut 0 bases from V and 7 bases from J, with 16 bases between. Germline CDR1 reads GTSNPN; CDR2 reads SVGIG (reference sequence). CDR3 sequence (DNA): TGTGCCTGGAGTGTGGCAGGACTAAGTAGCCAGCCCCAGCATTTT. It is translated as CAWSVAGLSSQPQHF. Variable domain in full (rest from reference TRBV30 and TRBJ1-5): SQTIHQWPATLVQPVGSPLSLECTVEGTSNPNLYWYRQAAGRGLQLLFYSVGIGQISSEVPQNLSASRPQDRQFILSSKKLLLSDSGFYLCAWSVAGLSSQPQHFGDGTRLSIL.

The chain employs TRBV28 and TRBJ2-5; 7 bases agree with TRBD1. J was trimmed by 5 bases and V by 5 bases; bases with no gene match: 14. Germline CDR1 reads MDHEN; CDR2 reads SYDVKM. The CDR3 loop spans 16 amino acids. CDR3 residues: CASSTSPTGSVETQYF. CDR3 in DNA: TGTGCCAGCAGTACCTCTCCGACAGGGTCCGTCGAGACCCAGTACTTC.

This rearrangement joins TRBV7-3 to TRBJ2-1, with TRBD2 matching 9 bases. Trimming took 1 base from V and 9 from J; bases not matched to a gene: 10. Germline loops: CDR1 SGHTA, CDR2 FQGTGA. This CDR3 comprises 16 residues. The CDR3 region is CASSLSLAGGPGEQFF. CDR3 nucleotides: TGTGCCAGCAGCTTAAGTCTGGCGGGGGGGCCAGGTGAGCAGTTCTTC.

The rearrangement links TRBV6-5 to TRBJ2-7; 8 bases agree with TRBD2. The germline V gene encodes CDR1 MNHEY and CDR2 SVGAGI. This CDR3 is 15 amino acids long. V lost 4 bases to trimming and J lost 3 bases; unmatched junction nucleotides: 8. The DNA for the CDR3 is TGTGCCAGCAGTTGGACTAGCCACGAAAGCTACGAGCAGTACTTC. This translates into CASSWTSHESYEQYF.

The V and J genes are TRBV5-8 and TRBJ2-5; 10 positions match TRBD1. CDR1 and CDR2 from the germline V gene are SGHTS and YDEGEE. The CDR3 runs to 14 residues. Trimming cost V 4 bases and J 4 bases; bases outside gene matches: 4. CDR3 bases: TGTGCCAGCAGCCCAGGGACAGGGGCAGAGACCCAGTACTTC. Protein: CASSPGTGAETQYF.